Listed below are T cell receptor beta chains from one sample, sequenced in a study of T cells after yellow fever vaccination. MiXCR, applied by TCRdb to the 5' RACE reads, yields one record per CDR3 protein. The table has about 500,000 distinct CDR3 sequences, about 15% seen once. Sample: PBMCs, taken around 5 days after the first yellow fever vaccination. All receptors derive from a man aged 18 to 30 who received the YFV17D yellow fever vaccine. Both conserved end residues are part of each CDR3. The D gene is left open where the match is weak. Clone sizes are given selectively: once, few, many, or a class where the clone is expanded.

d_call	v_call	j_call	clone_size	cdr3_aa	cdr3_nt
TRBD1	TRBV4-1	TRBJ2-3	few	CASSRPGQRLRRDTQYF	TGCGCCAGCAGCCGACCGGGACAGAGACTTCGTAGAGATACGCAGTATTTT
NA	TRBV12-5	TRBJ1-1	few	CASGLVRFGEGVRTEAFF	TGTGCTAGTGGTTTGGTACGTTTCGGTGAAGGGGTAAGGACTGAAGCTTTCTTT
TRBD1	TRBV4-3	TRBJ2-7	NA	CASSQDRSGTGLGEQYF	TGCGCCAGCAGCCAAGATCGATCCGGGACAGGGTTGGGGGAGCAGTACTTC
NA	TRBV7-2	TRBJ1-1	few	CASSKRGHQRGYTEAFF	TGTGCCAGCAGTAAAAGGGGACACCAAAGGGGGTACACTGAAGCTTTCTTT
NA	TRBV10-1	TRBJ2-5	NA	CASSESRGGSSQETQYF	TGCGCCAGCAGTGAGTCGAGGGGCGGCAGTTCCCAAGAGACCCAGTACTTC
TRBD1	TRBV12-3/TRBV12-4	TRBJ1-1	NA	CASSLYRDRGFTEAFF	TGTGCCAGCAGTTTATACCGGGACAGGGGTTTCACTGAAGCTTTCTTT
TRBD2	TRBV5-1	TRBJ2-5	NA	CASSLTSGVEETQYF	TGCGCCAGCAGCTTGACTAGCGGGGTAGAAGAGACCCAGTACTTC
NA	TRBV29-1	TRBJ2-5	many	CSVPRQQETQYF	TGCAGCGTCCCTAGACAGCAAGAGACCCAGTACTTC
TRBD1	TRBV6-1	TRBJ1-4	NA	CASRPDRGGEKLFF	TGTGCCAGCAGGCCGGACAGGGGAGGAGAAAAACTGTTTTTT
TRBD1	TRBV6-2/TRBV6-3	TRBJ2-7	few	CASSLWTGGYEQYF	TGTGCCAGCAGTTTGTGGACAGGGGGCTACGAGCAGTACTTC